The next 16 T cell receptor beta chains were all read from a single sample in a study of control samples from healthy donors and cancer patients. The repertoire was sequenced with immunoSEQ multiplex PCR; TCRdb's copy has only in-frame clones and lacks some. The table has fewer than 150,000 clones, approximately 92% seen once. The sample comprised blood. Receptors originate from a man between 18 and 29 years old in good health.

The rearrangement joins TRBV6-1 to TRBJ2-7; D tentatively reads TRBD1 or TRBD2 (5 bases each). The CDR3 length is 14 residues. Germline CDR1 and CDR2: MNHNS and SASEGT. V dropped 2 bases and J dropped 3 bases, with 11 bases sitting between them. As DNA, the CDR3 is TGTGCCAGCAGTGAAACTGAGGGGATCTACGAGCAGTACGTC. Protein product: CASSETEGIYEQYV.

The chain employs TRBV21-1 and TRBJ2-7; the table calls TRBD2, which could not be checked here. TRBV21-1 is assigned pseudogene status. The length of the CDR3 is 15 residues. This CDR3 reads CASIPGTSGRNEQYV. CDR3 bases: TGTGCCAGCATCCCGGGGACTAGCGGGAGAAACGAGCAGTACGTC.

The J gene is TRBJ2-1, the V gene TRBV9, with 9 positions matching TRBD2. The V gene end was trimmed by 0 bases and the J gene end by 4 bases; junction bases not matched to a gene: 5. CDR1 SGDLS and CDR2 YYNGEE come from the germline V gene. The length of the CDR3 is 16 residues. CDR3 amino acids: CASSVGLAGTYNEQFF. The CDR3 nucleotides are TGTGCCAGCAGCGTAGGTCTAGCGGGAACATACAATGAGCAGTTCTTC.

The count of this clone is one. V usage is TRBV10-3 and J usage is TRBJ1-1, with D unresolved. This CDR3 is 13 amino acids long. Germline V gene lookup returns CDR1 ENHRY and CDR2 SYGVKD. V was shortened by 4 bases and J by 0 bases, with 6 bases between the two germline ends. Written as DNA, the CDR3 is TGTGCCATCAGTGCCGAGGTGAACACTGAAGCTTTCTTT. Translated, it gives CAISAEVNTEAFF.

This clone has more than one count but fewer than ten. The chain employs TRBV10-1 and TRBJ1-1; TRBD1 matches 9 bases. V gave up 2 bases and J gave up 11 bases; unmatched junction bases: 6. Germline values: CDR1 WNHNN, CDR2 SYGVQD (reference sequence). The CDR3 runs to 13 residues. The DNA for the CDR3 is TGCGCCAGCAGTGAGGCCGGACAGGGGCGGGCTTTCTTT. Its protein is CASSEAGQGRAFF.

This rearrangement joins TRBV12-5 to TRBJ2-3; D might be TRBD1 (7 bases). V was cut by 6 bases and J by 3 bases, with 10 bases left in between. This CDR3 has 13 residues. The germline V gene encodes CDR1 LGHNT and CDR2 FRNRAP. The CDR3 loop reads CASGPGGTDTQYF. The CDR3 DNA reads TGTGCTAGTGGGCCAGGGGGGACAGATACGCAGTATTTT.

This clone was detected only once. CDR3 nucleotide sequence: TGTGCCAGCAGTGAGGGGGGTTTGGGTGAAAAACTGTTTTTT. Its translation is CASSEGGLGEKLFF. The J gene is TRBJ1-4, the V gene TRBV6-1; tentatively, D is TRBD1 (5 bases). The CDR3 has 14 residues. Germline V gene lookup returns CDR1 MNHNS and CDR2 SASEGT. Trimming cost V 3 bases and J 7 bases, with 12 bases left between them.

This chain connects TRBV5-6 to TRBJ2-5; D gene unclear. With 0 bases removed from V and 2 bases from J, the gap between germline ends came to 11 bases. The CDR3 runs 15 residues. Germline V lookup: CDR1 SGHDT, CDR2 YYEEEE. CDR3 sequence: CASSLVDEPQETQYF. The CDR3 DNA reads TGTGCCAGCAGCTTGGTGGACGAGCCTCAAGAGACCCAGTACTTC.

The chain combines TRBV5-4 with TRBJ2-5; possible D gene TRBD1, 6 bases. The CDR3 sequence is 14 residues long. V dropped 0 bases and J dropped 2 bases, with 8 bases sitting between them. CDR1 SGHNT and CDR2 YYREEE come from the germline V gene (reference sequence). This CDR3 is CASSLGTAQETQYF. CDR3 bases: TGTGCCAGCAGCTTGGGGACAGCTCAAGAGACCCAGTACTTC.

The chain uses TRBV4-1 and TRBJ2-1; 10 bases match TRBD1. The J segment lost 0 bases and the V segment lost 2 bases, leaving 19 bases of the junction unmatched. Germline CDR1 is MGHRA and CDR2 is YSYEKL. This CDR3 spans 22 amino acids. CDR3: CASSQPMGTGTGAYTSYNEQFF. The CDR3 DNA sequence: TGCGCCAGCAGCCAACCCATGGGCACCGGGACAGGGGCCTATACCTCCTACAATGAGCAGTTCTTC.

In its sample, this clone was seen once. CDR3: CASSFGANYGYTF. CDR3 DNA: TGTGCCAGCAGTTTCGGGGCTAACTATGGCTACACCTTC. The V gene is TRBV28, the J gene TRBJ1-2; no clear D gene. CDR3 length: 13 residues. Germline loops: CDR1 MDHEN, CDR2 SYDVKM. V was cut by 3 bases and J by 0 bases, with 5 bases left in between.

The CDR3 is CASSVDPGHEKLFF. CDR3 in DNA: TGTGCCAGCAGCGTGGACCCAGGACATGAAAAACTGTTTTTT. This chain links TRBV9 with TRBJ1-4; D unresolved. The V gene lost 2 bases and the J gene lost 6 bases, with 11 bases spanning the gap. The germline V gene encodes CDR1 SGDLS and CDR2 YYNGEE. The CDR3 extends over 14 amino acids.

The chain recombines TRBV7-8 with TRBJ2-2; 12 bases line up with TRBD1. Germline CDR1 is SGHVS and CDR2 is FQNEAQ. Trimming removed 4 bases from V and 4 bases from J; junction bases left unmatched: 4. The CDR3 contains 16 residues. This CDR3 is CASSSGQGARTGELFF. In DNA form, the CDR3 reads TGTGCCAGCAGCTCGGGACAGGGGGCGCGCACCGGGGAGCTGTTTTTT.

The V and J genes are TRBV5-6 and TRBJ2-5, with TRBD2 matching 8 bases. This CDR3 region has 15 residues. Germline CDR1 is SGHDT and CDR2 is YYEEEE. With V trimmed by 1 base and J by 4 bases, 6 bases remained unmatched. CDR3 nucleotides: TGTGCCAGCAGCTTGAGCGGGGGAGGAGGAGAGACCCAGTACTTC. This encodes CASSLSGGGGETQYF.

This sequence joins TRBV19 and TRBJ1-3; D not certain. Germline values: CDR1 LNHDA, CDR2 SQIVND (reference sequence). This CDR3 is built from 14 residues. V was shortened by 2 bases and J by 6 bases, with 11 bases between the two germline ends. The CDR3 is CASSIRGLENTIYF. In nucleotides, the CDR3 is TGTGCCAGTAGTATACGGGGATTAGAAAACACCATATATTTT.

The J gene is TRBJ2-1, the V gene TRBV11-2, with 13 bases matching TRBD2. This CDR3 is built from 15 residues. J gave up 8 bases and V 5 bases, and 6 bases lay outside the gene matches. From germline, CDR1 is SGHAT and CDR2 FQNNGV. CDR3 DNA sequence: TGTGCCAGCAGCCCGGGACTAGCGGGAATGCATGAGCAGTTCTTC. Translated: CASSPGLAGMHEQFF.